This TCR beta chain came from a study of shared clonotypes between healthy human individuals. Whole-study findings and limits: Some clonotypes were shared by all four sorted-subset donors, while others were not shared. The non-shared ones had lower generation probabilities than the shared ones.

Replicate PCRs from sorted subsets contained approximately 190 ng DNA, which is 30,000 to 35,000 T cell genomes. Per the original data handling: ImmunoSEQ yielded junction-only sequences lacking quality scores, so filtering differed. This table comes from immunoSEQ multiplex PCR, and its TCRdb copy is limited to in-frame clones, with some not included. That table is the source of V, J and clone size, and D and trimming were worked out from the DNA. The sample includes 950,000 to 1,200,000 clones, 70% to 85% of them seen just once. The CDR3 runs to 15 residues. Trimming took 5 bases from V and 7 from J, leaving 17 bases between them. CDR1 and CDR2 (germline): MNHEY, SMNVEV (reference sequence). With regard to this clone: Its cognate antigen is unknown.

The source material was memory CD4+ T cells from PBMCs. Subset indicated: CD45RA-negative fraction. The rearrangement links TRBV27 to TRBJ1-4, with a tentative D call TRBD1 (6 bases). The origin of this receptor is a man between 18 and 29 years old in good health. Some clones in this sample may be carry-over from other donors' samples. This chain's CDR3 is CASSRSGTRPEKLFF. The CDR3 DNA reads as TGTGCCAGCAGTCGTTCAGGGACACGACCTGAAAAACTGTTTTTT.